One and the same sample provided the 14 T cell receptor beta chains below, sequenced in a study of blood T cell repertoires in COVID-19. Libraries were prepared by immunoSEQ multiplex PCR; TCRdb keeps only in-frame clonotypes and omits some of them. Of some 130,000 clones listed, 79% are singletons. Sequencing was done on a sample of peripheral blood. Receptors were obtained from a man in his 60s with acute or convalescent COVID-19.

The chain has TRBV4-2 and TRBJ2-1; possible D gene TRBD1, 6 bases. The CDR3 covers 16 residues. Germline loops: CDR1 LGHNA, CDR2 YNFKEQ. The V end was cut by 0 bases, the J end by 8 bases, with 17 bases between. The CDR3 loop reads CASSQETSRGFDEQFF. In nucleotides, the CDR3 is TGTGCCAGCAGCCAAGAGACTTCTAGGGGGTTCGATGAGCAGTTCTTC.

V and J are TRBV9 and TRBJ1-4; D is unresolved. CDR3 size: 16 residues. Germline loops: CDR1 SGDLS, CDR2 YYNGEE. V was pared by 0 bases and J by 8 bases, with 17 bases between. Here the CDR3 DNA reads TGTGCCAGCAGCGTAGGATCCGGGAGATCGGGGGAAAAACTGTTTTTT. Its protein is CASSVGSGRSGEKLFF.

V and J are TRBV7-9 and TRBJ2-3; 13 nucleotides match TRBD2. This CDR3 contains 17 residues. J lost 1 base, V lost 5 bases, and 6 bases had no gene match. Looked up from germline, CDR1 is SEHNR and CDR2 is FQNEAQ (reference sequence). The CDR3 sequence is CASSPSGLAGGTDTQYF. CDR3 nucleotides: TGTGCCAGCAGCCCCTCCGGACTAGCGGGAGGCACAGATACGCAGTATTTT. The variable domain in full, with the rest retrieved from reference TRBV7-9 and TRBJ2-3, is DTGVSQNPRHKITKRGQNVTFRCDPISEHNRLYWYRQTLGQGPEFLTYFQNEAQLEKSRLLSDRFSAERPKGSFSTLEIQRTEQGDSAMYLCASSPSGLAGGTDTQYFGPGTRLTVL.

In its sample, this clone was seen once. The chain combines TRBV28 with TRBJ2-5, with TRBD1 identical over 7 bases. The V segment lost 5 bases and the J segment 13 bases; nucleotides outside the gene matches: 7. The CDR3 is 11 residues long. Germline lookup yields CDR1 MDHEN and CDR2 SYDVKM. DNA for the CDR3: TGTGCCAGCAGTCCTAACCGGGACAGGTACTTC. It codes for CASSPNRDRYF.

This chain connects TRBV30 to TRBJ1-2; D remains ambiguous. V lost 0 bases, J lost 8 bases, and 16 bases lay in between. This CDR3 is 14 amino acids long. Germline lookup yields CDR1 GTSNPN and CDR2 SVGIG (reference sequence). CDR3 amino acids: CAWSVGNRQSGYTF. The CDR3 DNA is TGTGCCTGGAGTGTGGGCAATCGTCAATCCGGCTACACCTTC. The full variable domain, with the rest looked up from reference TRBV30 and TRBJ1-2, is SQTIHQWPATLVQPVGSPLSLECTVEGTSNPNLYWYRQAAGRGLQLLFYSVGIGQISSEVPQNLSASRPQDRQFILSSKKLLLSDSGFYLCAWSVGNRQSGYTFGSGTRLTVV.

Only one count was recorded for this clone. The chain uses TRBV7-9 and TRBJ2-5, with D maybe TRBD2 (6 bases). Per germline, CDR1 SEHNR and CDR2 FQNEAQ (reference sequence). The CDR3 consists of 14 residues. V lost 5 bases and J lost 5, with 15 bases in between. In DNA, the CDR3 is TGTGCCAGCAGCCTGACCGGGGCGGGGGAGACCCAGTACTTC. Protein product: CASSLTGAGETQYF.

The chain joins TRBV6-1 to TRBJ1-5; D is uncertain. The V end was cut by 1 base, the J end by 5 bases, with 3 bases between. The CDR3 length is 12 residues. Germline loops: CDR1 MNHNS, CDR2 SASEGT. CDR3 DNA sequence: TGTGCCAGCAGTGAAGGGCATCAGCCCCAGCATTTT. This sequence encodes CASSEGHQPQHF.

The rearrangement uses TRBV7-6 and TRBJ2-7; TRBD2 matches 9 bases. CDR1 is SGHVS, CDR2 FNYEAQ, per germline. V lost 3 bases, J lost 6 bases, and 9 bases stayed unmatched. The CDR3 runs to 15 residues. The CDR3 coding sequence is TGTGCCAGCAGCTTGGCCGAAGCGGGAGGTCTCGAGCAGTACTTC. This sequence encodes CASSLAEAGGLEQYF.

V is TRBV27 and J is TRBJ2-7, with 9 nucleotides matching TRBD2. The CDR3 totals 15 residues. J was trimmed by 4 bases and V by 4 bases; bases with no gene match: 8. Germline CDR1 and CDR2: MNHEY and SMNVEV (reference sequence). Written as DNA, the CDR3 is TGTGCCAGCAGTTCCACCCTAGCGGGATTGTACGAGCAGTACTTC. Translating gives CASSSTLAGLYEQYF.

The rearrangement joins TRBV14 to TRBJ1-4; TRBD1 matches at 7 bases. The CDR3 runs to 15 residues. Germline trimming cut 0 bases from V and 7 bases from J; bases unmatched to any gene: 5. Looked up from germline, CDR1 is SGHDN and CDR2 is FVKESK. CDR3 coding DNA: TGTGCCAGCAGCCAAGATCGCGCAGGGGGTGAAAAACTGTTTTTT. Amino acids: CASSQDRAGGEKLFF. Full variable domain (rest looked up from reference TRBV14 and TRBJ1-4): EAGVTQFPSHSVIEKGQTVTLRCDPISGHDNLYWYRRVMGKEIKFLLHFVKESKQDESGMPNNRFLAERTGGTYSTLKVQPAELEDSGVYFCASSQDRAGGEKLFFGSGTQLSVL.

The CDR3 loop is CASSLTGASRSSQPQHF. CDR3 sequence (DNA): TGTGCCAGCAGCCTAACAGGGGCGTCGCGGTCTAGTCAGCCCCAGCATTTT. The chain employs TRBV5-8 and TRBJ1-5; 7 nucleotides match TRBD1. V was clipped by 4 bases and J by 6 bases; unmatched bases: 16. Per the germline V gene, CDR1 is SGHTS and CDR2 is YDEGEE. The CDR3 runs to 17 residues.

Turning to this clone: Its ends do not fully match the called genes, so a read error is possible. The chain recombines TRBV18 with TRBJ2-2, with a possible D match to TRBD1 (6 bases). Germline CDR1 is KGHSH and CDR2 is LQKENI. The CDR3 extends over 17 amino acids. The CDR3, as DNA: TGTGCCAGCTCGCCACCCAGGGGAAGTGGGAACACCGGGGAGCTGTTTTTT. Translated: CASSPPRGSGNTGELFF.

V usage is TRBV24-1 and J usage is TRBJ2-1; TRBD1 is a possible D gene (6 bases). Trimming removed 6 bases at V and 6 bases at J, with 8 bases between. The CDR3 runs to 12 residues. Germline loops: CDR1 KGHDR, CDR2 SFDVKD. CDR3 DNA: TGTGCCACCAGTACAGGGATCAATGAGCAGTTCTTC. It encodes CATSTGINEQFF.

The J gene is TRBJ2-7, the V gene TRBV21-1; the table assigns TRBD2, which was not confirmed against the DNA. TRBV21-1 is given as a pseudogene. CDR3 length equals 19 residues. CDR3 sequence reads: CASSKGWRASGRNSYEQYF. Here the CDR3 DNA reads TGTGCCAGCAGCAAAGGTTGGAGGGCTAGCGGGAGGAATTCCTACGAGCAGTACTTC.